The following is a T cell receptor (beta chain) sequence with its context. No antigen is known for it. The CDR3 sequence is 14 residues long. The V end was cut by 5 bases, the J end by 4 bases, with 13 bases between. Germline CDR1 and CDR2: SEHNR and FQNEAQ (reference sequence). The sample originates from a study of response to subunit inactivated influenza vaccine. Study-wide findings and caveats: Authors suggested few new T cells are recruited by each seasonal influenza vaccination.

TCRdb fed the RT-PCR reads into MiXCR, producing one record per CDR3 protein. The sample holds 650,000 or so distinct CDR3 sequences, around 13% seen once. This chain links TRBV7-9 with TRBJ2-3; tentative D call: TRBD1 (6 bases). The source material was PBMCs from blood, sampled less than 15 days before vaccination. The receptor comes from a man over 45 who received an inactivated influenza vaccine. The CDR3: CASSPLGASDTQYF. In DNA form, the CDR3 reads TGTGCCAGCAGCCCCCTGGGGGCATCAGATACGCAGTATTTT.